This T cell receptor (beta chain) came from a study of blood T cell repertoires in COVID-19. As for the study in general: Samples representing acute and convalescent COVID-19 were sourced from the United States, Italy and Spain. T cells, B-cell-depleted T cells, or PBMCs provided the cDNA or gDNA that served as material.

Data came from immunoSEQ multiplex PCR; TCRdb stores just in-frame clones and leaves some out. Seen here are some 400,000 clones, more than 70% observed once, and the top ten hold 2.3%. The germline V gene encodes CDR1 LNHNV and CDR2 YYDKDF (reference sequence). The CDR3 consists of 13 residues. V lost 1 base, J lost 3 bases, and 6 bases lay in between. Sequenced: peripheral blood. The V gene is TRBV15, the J gene TRBJ1-2; D unclear. This clonotype originated in a woman aged 60 to 75 with COVID-19, enrolled during active disease. The DNA for the CDR3 is TGTGCCACCAGCAGAGTACCGGACTATGGCTACACCTTC. Amino acid sequence: CATSRVPDYGYTF.